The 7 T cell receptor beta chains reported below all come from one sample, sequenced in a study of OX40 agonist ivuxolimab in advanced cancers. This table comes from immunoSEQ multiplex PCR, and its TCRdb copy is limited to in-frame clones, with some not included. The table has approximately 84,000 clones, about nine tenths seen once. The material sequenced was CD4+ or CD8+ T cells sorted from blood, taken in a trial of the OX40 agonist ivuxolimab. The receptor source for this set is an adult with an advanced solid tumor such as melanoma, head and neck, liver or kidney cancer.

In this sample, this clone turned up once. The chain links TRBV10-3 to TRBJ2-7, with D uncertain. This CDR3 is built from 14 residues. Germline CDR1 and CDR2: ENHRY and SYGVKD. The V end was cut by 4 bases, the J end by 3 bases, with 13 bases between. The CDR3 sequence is CAISVASPDYEQYF. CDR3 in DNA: TGTGCCATCAGTGTAGCCAGCCCCGACTACGAGCAGTACTTC.

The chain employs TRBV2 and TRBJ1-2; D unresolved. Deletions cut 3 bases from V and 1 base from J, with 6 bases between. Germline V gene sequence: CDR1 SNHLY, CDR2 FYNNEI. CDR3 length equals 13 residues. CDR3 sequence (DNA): TGTGCCAGCAGTGACACCGTTAACTATGGCTACACCTTC. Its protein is CASSDTVNYGYTF.

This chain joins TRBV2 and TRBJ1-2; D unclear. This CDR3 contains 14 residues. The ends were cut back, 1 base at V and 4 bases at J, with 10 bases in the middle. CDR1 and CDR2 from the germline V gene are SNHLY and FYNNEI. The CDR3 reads CASSEGSTGYGYTF. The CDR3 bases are TGTGCCAGCAGTGAAGGGTCTACGGGCTATGGCTACACCTTC.

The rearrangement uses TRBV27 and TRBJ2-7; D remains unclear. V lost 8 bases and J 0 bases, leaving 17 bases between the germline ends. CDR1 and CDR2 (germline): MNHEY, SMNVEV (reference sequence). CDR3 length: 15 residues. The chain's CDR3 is CASARFGQSSYEQYF. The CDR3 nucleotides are TGTGCCAGCGCCCGATTCGGGCAGAGCTCCTACGAGCAGTACTTC.

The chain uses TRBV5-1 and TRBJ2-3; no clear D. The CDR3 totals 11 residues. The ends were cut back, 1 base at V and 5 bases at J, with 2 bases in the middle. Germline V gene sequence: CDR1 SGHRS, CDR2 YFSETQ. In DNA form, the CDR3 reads TGCGCCAGCAGCTTGAAAGATACGCAGTATTTT. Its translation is CASSLKDTQYF.

CDR3: CASIAGPPRTDTQYF. The CDR3 coding sequence is TGCGCCAGCATCGCGGGTCCTCCCCGCACAGATACGCAGTATTTT. The chain has TRBV10-2 and TRBJ2-3, with D maybe TRBD2 (5 bases). Germline V gene data show CDR1 as WSHSY and CDR2 as SAAADI. The length of the CDR3 is 15 residues. The V end was cut by 7 bases, the J end by 1 base, with 15 bases between.

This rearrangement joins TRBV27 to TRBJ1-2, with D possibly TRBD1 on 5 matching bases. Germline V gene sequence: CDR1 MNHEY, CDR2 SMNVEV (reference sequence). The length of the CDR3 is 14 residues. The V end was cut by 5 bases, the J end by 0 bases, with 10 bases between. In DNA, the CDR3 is TGTGCCAGCAGTCACAGGAGAACTAACTATGGCTACACCTTC. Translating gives CASSHRRTNYGYTF.